One and the same sample provided the 3 T cell receptor beta chains below, sequenced in a study of cytomegalovirus exposure and HLA in healthy donors. The PCR had 60 Vbeta and 13 Jbeta primers. TCRdb's copy holds only in-frame clones and misses some; the assay was immunoSEQ multiplex PCR. Of about 160,000 clones in the sample, approximately 81% were seen once. Sequenced: PBMCs. These receptors were obtained from a man in his late teens or twenties in good health and CMV-seronegative.

The genes are TRBV18 and TRBJ1-2, with a possible D match to TRBD1 (5 bases). V lost 0 bases and J lost 6, with 11 bases in between. Germline CDR1 KGHSH, CDR2 LQKENI. The CDR3 has 14 amino acids. Here the CDR3 reads CASSPPAREDGYTF. DNA for the CDR3: TGTGCCAGCTCACCACCAGCCAGGGAGGATGGCTACACCTTC.

The chain recombines TRBV18 with TRBJ1-2; TRBD1 matches at 9 bases. The CDR3 spans 15 residues. Trimming cost V 2 bases and J 8 bases; bases outside gene matches: 9. CDR1 and CDR2 (germline): KGHSH, LQKENI. The CDR3 protein is CASSPSTGGSIGYTF. CDR3 DNA: TGTGCCAGCTCACCATCTACAGGGGGCTCCATCGGCTACACCTTC.

The chain couples TRBV27 to TRBJ2-3; the match to TRBD2 covers 8 bases. CDR1 and CDR2 (germline): MNHEY, SMNVEV (reference sequence). With 3 bases clipped from V and 5 bases from J, the junction kept 1 base outside the gene matches. This CDR3 is built from 13 residues. As DNA, the CDR3 is TGTGCCAGCAGTTTTCGGGGGGGAGATACGCAGTATTTT. Its protein is CASSFRGGDTQYF.